This TCR beta chain was identified during a study of shared clonotypes between healthy human individuals. Regarding the study as a whole: Relative to clonotypes present in all four donors, those not shared had lower generation probabilities. Across subsets, estimated richness was generally greater for naive than for memory populations.

The V end lost 1 base, the J end lost 9 bases, and 19 bases lay between the germline ends. The CDR3 is made up of 16 amino acids. CDR1 and CDR2 from the germline V gene are SGHDN and FVKESK. It was CD45RO-negative cells, positively selected for CCR7, that made up naive CD8 cells, with terminally differentiated effector memory CD45RA+ cells excluded. Repertoires were generated with immunoSEQ multiplex PCR, while TCRdb's copy carries only in-frame clones and drops some. The sample carries hundreds of thousands of clones, 80% to 95% recorded once. For this clone: The antigen is not known.

This TCR derives from a man aged 30-40 years in good health. The specimen sequenced was naive CD8+ T cells sorted from blood. V gene TRBV14 combines with J gene TRBJ2-1, with a possible D match to TRBD2 (5 bases). This CDR3 is CASSQGVLAGESEQFF. The CDR3 region has the DNA TGTGCCAGCAGCCAAGGGGTCCTAGCAGGAGAGAGTGAGCAGTTCTTC.